The 16 T cell receptor beta chains in this list originate from one sample, sequenced in a study of blood T cell repertoires in COVID-19. The method was immunoSEQ multiplex PCR; TCRdb's version includes in-frame clones alone and lacks a portion of them. The repertoire includes more than 90,000 clones, over 75% of them detected once, and 11% sits in the top ten. The sample comprised peripheral blood. The receptors here all came from a woman in her twenties or thirties with acute or convalescent COVID-19.

This clone was observed once. The chain has TRBV11-2 and TRBJ1-2; a weak D match, TRBD1 (5 bases). V was pared by 5 bases and J by 4 bases, with 14 bases between. Germline V CDR1 and CDR2: SGHAT, FQNNGV. This CDR3 region has 14 residues. CDR3 bases: TGTGCCAGCAGCCAAATAGGGCAGGGCTATGGCTACACCTTC. It codes for CASSQIGQGYGYTF.

The chain combines TRBV3-1 (or the pseudogene TRBV3-2) with TRBJ1-2; 8 positions match TRBD1. V lost 6 bases, J lost 6 bases, and 9 bases stayed unmatched. This CDR3 has 14 residues. In germline, CDR1 is LGHDT, CDR2 YNNKEL (reference sequence). The CDR3 loop reads CASSFTGTGNGYTF. CDR3 in DNA: TGTGCCAGCAGTTTCACCGGGACAGGTAATGGCTACACCTTC.

The chain carries TRBV5-6 and TRBJ1-2; no clear D. CDR3 length: 13 amino acids. The V gene lost 0 bases and the J gene lost 7 bases, with 10 bases spanning the gap. Germline CDR1 SGHDT, CDR2 YYEEEE. In nucleotides, the CDR3 is TGTGCCAGCAGCTTGGGGGAGTTACGTGGCTACACCTTC. Translation: CASSLGELRGYTF.

The chain links TRBV9 to TRBJ2-5; D remains ambiguous. The CDR3 loop spans 15 amino acids. The ends were cut back, 4 bases at V and 5 bases at J, with 18 bases in the middle. CDR1 is SGDLS, CDR2 YYNGEE, per germline. This CDR3 reads CASSPRLFAEETQYF. As DNA, the CDR3 is TGTGCCAGCAGCCCCAGACTCTTTGCGGAGGAGACCCAGTACTTC.

The sample holds a few counts of this clone. The chain combines TRBV19 with TRBJ1-6; D gene uncertain. V lost 6 bases, J lost 0 bases, and 12 bases lay in between. The CDR3 is made up of 16 amino acids. CDR1 is LNHDA and CDR2 is SQIVND in the germline V gene (reference sequence). CDR3 sequence: CASRQLGSSYNSPLHF. Here the CDR3 DNA reads TGTGCCAGTAGACAATTGGGGAGCTCCTATAATTCACCCCTCCACTTT.

This clone is medium-sized (0.01 to 0.1%) by share. The chain has TRBV28 and TRBJ1-1; perhaps TRBD1 as D (5 bases). Deletions cut 6 bases from V and 1 base from J, with 15 bases between. CDR3 length equals 15 residues. The V gene's germline CDR1 is MDHEN and CDR2 SYDVKM. DNA for the CDR3: TGTGCCAGCAGATCCACGCGGGGGGGGAACACTGAAGCTTTCTTT. Translated, it gives CASRSTRGGNTEAFF.

The V and J genes are TRBV5-1 and TRBJ1-2; 7 bases match TRBD1. With 4 bases clipped from V and 2 bases from J, the junction kept 8 bases outside the gene matches. Germline CDR1 is SGHRS and CDR2 is YFSETQ. The CDR3 runs 15 residues. The CDR3, as DNA: TGCGCCAGCAGCCCGGGGGGGACAGTGAACTATGGCTACACCTTC. Amino acids: CASSPGGTVNYGYTF. Looking up the rest from reference TRBV5-1 and TRBJ1-2 gives the full variable domain: KAGVTQTPRYLIKTRGQQVTLSCSPISGHRSVSWYQQTPGQGLQFLFEYFSETQRNKGNFPGRFSGRQFSNSRSEMNVSTLELGDSALYLCASSPGGTVNYGYTFGSGTRLTVV.

The V and J genes are TRBV7-9 and TRBJ1-4, with D possibly being TRBD1 (6 bases). V was cut by 1 base and J by 6 bases, with 15 bases left in between. The germline gives CDR1 SEHNR, CDR2 FQNEAQ (reference sequence). This CDR3 has 16 amino acids. The CDR3 sequence: CASSLDRAGADEKLFF. CDR3 in DNA: TGTGCCAGCAGCTTAGATCGGGCAGGGGCGGATGAAAAACTGTTTTTT.

V gene TRBV7-3 combines with J gene TRBJ2-2, with a possible D match to TRBD1 (5 bases). The V end was cut by 1 base, the J end by 3 bases, with 21 bases between. This CDR3 has 19 residues. The germline V gene has CDR1 SGHTA and CDR2 FQGTGA. The CDR3 DNA reads TGTGCCAGCAGCTTAAAGGGTAACAGGATTAGGTCCTACACCGGGGAGCTGTTTTTT. Its protein product is CASSLKGNRIRSYTGELFF.

The V gene is TRBV29-1, the J gene TRBJ1-1, with D possibly being TRBD1 (6 bases). From germline, CDR1 is SQVTM and CDR2 ANQGSEA. The CDR3 loop spans 16 amino acids. Trimming shortened V by 4 bases and J by 5 bases, and 23 bases separated the two germline ends. The CDR3 nucleotides are TGCAGCGTTGGGGGGGGGACACCCGCGATGAGAACTGAAGCTTTCTTT. As protein: CSVGGGTPAMRTEAFF.

CDR3 region: CASSDARGGYYNEQFF. The CDR3 DNA sequence: TGTGCCAGCAGCGATGCGCGGGGGGGATATTACAATGAGCAGTTCTTC. The rearrangement links TRBV7-9 to TRBJ2-1; 9 nucleotides agree with TRBD2. The V gene's germline CDR1 is SEHNR and CDR2 FQNEAQ (reference sequence). The CDR3 has 16 residues. J was trimmed by 4 bases and V by 5 bases; bases with no gene match: 9.

The genes are TRBV7-8 and TRBJ1-2; D might be TRBD1 (5 bases). With 5 bases removed from V and 4 bases from J, the gap between germline ends came to 8 bases. There are 12 residues in the CDR3. The V gene's germline CDR1 is SGHVS and CDR2 FQNEAQ. The CDR3 sequence is CASSRGGYGYTF. As DNA, the CDR3 is TGTGCCAGCAGCCGGGGGGGCTATGGCTACACCTTC.

V gene TRBV9 combines with J gene TRBJ1-6; D may be TRBD1 (6 bases). The CDR3 runs to 15 residues. CDR1 is SGDLS and CDR2 is YYNGEE in the germline V gene. The germline V and J ends were trimmed by 4 bases and 5 bases, with 13 bases remaining between them. CDR3 in DNA: TGTGCCAGCAGCCCGCGGACAGCCGATAATTCACCCCTCCACTTT. Translating it yields CASSPRTADNSPLHF. The full variable domain, completed using reference TRBV9 and TRBJ1-6, is DSGVTQTPKHLITATGQRVTLRCSPRSGDLSVYWYQQSLDQGLQFLIQYYNGEERAKGNILERFSAQQFPDLHSELNLSSLELGDSALYFCASSPRTADNSPLHFGNGTRLTVT.

The V call is TRBV6-1, the J call TRBJ2-3, with 7 nucleotides matching TRBD2. Germline loops: CDR1 MNHNS, CDR2 SASEGT. This CDR3 contains 15 residues. Unmatched junction bases numbered 7, after V lost 3 bases and J lost 4 bases. The CDR3: CASSEMTSFPDTQYF. In nucleotides, the CDR3 is TGTGCCAGCAGTGAGATGACTAGCTTCCCAGATACGCAGTATTTT.

CDR3 sequence reads: CASSLNNAGEQYF. As DNA, the CDR3 is TGTGCCAGCAGTTTGAATAATGCGGGCGAGCAGTACTTC. This chain links TRBV27 with TRBJ2-7; tentative D call: TRBD2 (5 bases). Germline CDR1 is MNHEY and CDR2 is SMNVEV (reference sequence). This CDR3 is 13 amino acids long. V was cut by 3 bases and J by 6 bases, with 12 bases left in between.

This chain connects TRBV27 to TRBJ1-2; no reliable D call. There are 15 residues in the CDR3. Per germline, CDR1 MNHEY and CDR2 SMNVEV (reference sequence). V dropped 0 bases and J dropped 4 bases, with 12 bases sitting between them. The CDR3 spells CASSLSEGPGYGYTF. CDR3 DNA: TGTGCCAGCAGTTTATCTGAGGGCCCTGGCTATGGCTACACCTTC.